This TCR beta chain was sequenced during a study of blood T cell repertoires in COVID-19. About the research overall: Nucleic acid was either cDNA or gDNA, and it came from T cells, B-cell-depleted T cells, or PBMCs.

Only in-frame clones appear in the TCRdb table, and some are missing; sequencing was by immunoSEQ multiplex PCR. Of approximately 340,000 clones listed, about 91% were seen once; the top ten hold just over 9.5%. The CDR3 is 15 residues long. Germline CDR1 reads LNHNV; CDR2 reads YYDKDF (reference sequence). After removal of 6 bases from V and 4 bases from J, the junction contained 11 bases not matched to a gene. The V and J genes are TRBV15 and TRBJ2-5; TRBD1 aligns across 7 bases. Sequenced input: peripheral blood. The receptor comes from a man aged 25-40 years with COVID-19, enrolled during active disease. CDR3 nucleotide sequence: TGTGCCACCAGGCCGCTCTCAGGGGGTCGAGAGACCCAGTACTTC. As protein: CATRPLSGGRETQYF.